This T cell receptor beta chain was identified in a study of shared T cell receptors in the human thymus (dated by TCRdb to 2020 to 2023). The study in broad terms: The study investigated the way shared, self-reactive T-cell receptor alpha chains are produced in the human thymus.

Only a few counts were recorded for this clone. The clone's antigen remains unknown. No base qualities exist here, and no much larger clone lies one base off it. Relative to germline, V is missing 5 bases and J is missing 3 bases, with 11 bases of the junction outside any gene match. The CDR3, from cysteine to phenylalanine, totals 17 residues. Of all the DNA, just the CDR3 is kept, 51 bases in frame from base 1. The germline V gene encodes CDR1 MDHEN and CDR2 SYDVKM. The library came from the immunoSEQ multiplex PCR assay. Not all clones reach the TCRdb copy of this immuneACCESS table, which keeps in-frame sequences only. Checked studies attribute under half of the gap to unresolved V genes and leave the rest unexplained. The sample yields more than 550,000 clones; more than 70% were counted once. Jointly, the top ten make up 0.009% to 0.0095% of the sample. The same specimen was also included in a second study, on human thymus T cells. The second paper states: Immunologically healthy infants undergoing open corrective cardiac surgery for congenital heart defects in Finland were used as donors. The thymus tissue came from surgical resects taken out during corrective cardiac surgery. Usage of V and J gene segments appeared to be biased in both the thymic and the peripheral blood repertoires. Highly overlapping thymic TCR repertoires among unrelated individuals were reported in the related research. TCR alpha and beta repertoires from fewer than ten infant thymus samples and a few related peripheral blood samples were characterized in the study. Donor ages ranged from roughly 7 to 244 days, and the cohort comprised roughly 6 male and a couple of female infants. Thymocytes were freed from the tissue by mechanical means and kept at -70 degrees C as pellets of roughly 9-30 million cells. A QIAsymphony instrument was used to extract genomic DNA from the frozen cell pellets. The immunoSEQ multiplex PCR assay was used to amplify the TCRB and TCRAD loci from a standardized amount of quality-controlled genomic DNA. The amplicons covered the V(D)J region and were long enough to include the CDR3 and to identify the V and J genes. The commercial immunoSEQ service was used to sequence amplicons on an Illumina platform. Primer bias and sequencing errors were corrected as previously described, and TCRAD and TCRB were defined on the basis of the IMGT database. immunoSEQ Analyzer 3.0 and VDJTools were used for repertoire analysis, which covered basic statistics, V/J segment usage, diversity estimates, rarefaction and pairwise overlap. Diversity was estimated with Chao1, ChaoE, Efron-Thisted, Shannon and inverse Simpson indices, and also on datasets down-sampled to the smallest sample. Repertoire overlap used strict matching of CDR3 nucleotide sequence, V gene and J gene, with Jaccard-based multidimensional scaling clustering. On average, approximately 860,000 unique TCRB clonotypes were obtained from thymus samples, compared with some 84,000 from blood samples.

Sequencing input: thymocytes. The rearrangement joined TRBV28 to TRBJ1-4; a stretch of 8 junction bases matches TRBD1. The sequence derives from a boy under two years old with a congenital heart defect. Donor details come from another sample of the same person, matched by shared clones. The CDR3 is CASSQGPGGRSNEKLFF. The nucleotide sequence is given as TGTGCCAGCAGTCAAGGGCCAGGGGGCAGGTCTAATGAAAAACTGTTTTTT.